The sequence of this T cell receptor (beta chain) was determined in a study of OX40 agonist ivuxolimab in advanced cancers. Looking at the study overall: Every 2 weeks, ivuxolimab was infused into the patients intravenously at between 0.01 and 10 mg/kg. Partial responses were seen in three patients, one with hepatocellular carcinoma and two with cutaneous melanoma. Whole-study results and caveats: CD8+ T cells (on average) carried more expanded clones than CD4+ T cells. Clonal expansion by week 6 occurred in CD4+ and CD8+ blood T cells (at 0.1 to 3.0 mg/kg).

Assay: immunoSEQ multiplex PCR; the TCRdb copy retains only in-frame clones and omits some. The sample shows tens of thousands of clones, 81% of them seen only once. This clone appeared a few times. Its antigen remains unknown. Trimming at V came to 0 bases and at J to 2 bases, leaving 13 bases not matched to a gene. Germline V gives CDR1 MGHRA, CDR2 YSYEKL. CDR3 length: 19 residues. The clonotype comes from an adult with an advanced solid tumor such as melanoma, head and neck, liver or kidney cancer. Sequencing was performed on CD4+ or CD8+ T cells sorted from blood, taken in a trial of the OX40 agonist ivuxolimab. This chain connects TRBV4-1 to TRBJ2-5; TRBD2 aligns across 9 bases. The CDR3, as DNA: TGCGCCAGCAGCCAAGATAAAGGGGGACTAGCAGAATCTCAAGAGACCCAGTACTTC. This codes for CASSQDKGGLAESQETQYF.